The 10 T cell receptor beta chains presented below share a single source sample, sequenced in a study of cytomegalovirus exposure and HLA in healthy donors. PCR was performed using 60 Vbeta and 13 Jbeta primers. Produced via immunoSEQ multiplex PCR; TCRdb's table is partial and in-frame only. This sample has some 140,000 clones, with around nine tenths found just once. Sequenced material: PBMCs. The origin of the receptors is a woman in her 30s in good health and CMV-seronegative.

V is TRBV7-2 and J is TRBJ1-1; no clear D. This CDR3 has 13 residues. V dropped 2 bases and J dropped 8 bases, with 12 bases sitting between them. CDR1 is SGHTA, CDR2 FQGNSA, per germline. CDR3 loop: CASSLQDLGEAFF. The DNA for the CDR3 is TGTGCCAGCAGCTTACAGGACTTGGGAGAAGCTTTCTTT.

The V and J genes are TRBV6-5 and TRBJ2-7; D gene unclear. This CDR3 has 13 residues. Germline CDR1 and CDR2: MNHEY and SVGAGI. The V end lost 5 bases, the J end lost 1 base, and 9 bases lay between the germline ends. The CDR3 DNA reads as TGTGCCAGCAGTGCGACGGAGTCCTACGAGCAGTACTTC. This encodes CASSATESYEQYF.

V and J are TRBV5-1 and TRBJ1-2; tentative D call: TRBD1 (5 bases). V shed 3 bases and J shed 4 bases, with 10 bases lying between them. This CDR3 has 13 amino acids. Looked up from germline, CDR1 is SGHRS and CDR2 is YFSETQ. Here the CDR3 DNA reads TGCGCCAGCAGCTGGGGGGAAATCTATGGCTACACCTTC. Protein product: CASSWGEIYGYTF.

This chain joins TRBV18 and TRBJ1-3; TRBD1 matches at 11 bases. The V and J ends lost 3 bases and 0 bases, in that order; junction bases with no gene match: 1. Looked up from germline, CDR1 is KGHSH and CDR2 is LQKENI. The CDR3 has 16 amino acids. CDR3 amino acids: CASSPGTGGSGNTIYF. Written as DNA, the CDR3 is TGTGCCAGCTCACCTGGGACAGGGGGCTCTGGAAACACCATATATTTT.

The chain links TRBV28 to TRBJ1-4; D is unclear. The CDR3 runs to 15 residues. Germline-derived CDR1 and CDR2 are MDHEN and SYDVKM. V lost 8 bases, J lost 4 bases, and 17 bases lay in between. This CDR3 reads CASRPAGGLNEKLFF. As DNA, the CDR3 is TGTGCCAGCCGCCCGGCGGGCGGACTTAATGAAAAACTGTTTTTT.

V is TRBV7-9 and J is TRBJ1-2, with 9 bases matching TRBD1. CDR1 SEHNR and CDR2 FQNEAQ come from the germline V gene (reference sequence). The length of the CDR3 is 17 residues. Trimming at V came to 0 bases and at J to 3 bases, leaving 8 bases not matched to a gene. CDR3: CASSLALWGQGHYGYTF. The CDR3 nucleotides are TGTGCCAGCAGCTTAGCGCTATGGGGACAGGGACACTATGGCTACACCTTC.

This chain uses TRBV18 with TRBJ2-7, with 12 nucleotides matching TRBD2. The CDR3 runs to 15 residues. Germline assignment: CDR1 KGHSH and CDR2 LQKENI. Trimming at V came to 6 bases and at J to 2 bases, leaving 5 bases not matched to a gene. CDR3 loop: CASSVLAGGPYEQYF. CDR3 nucleotide sequence: TGTGCCAGCTCGGTTCTAGCGGGAGGGCCCTACGAGCAGTACTTC.

The chain links TRBV7-2 to TRBJ1-5, with D perhaps TRBD1 (5 bases). CDR3 length: 16 residues. Germline V lookup: CDR1 SGHTA, CDR2 FQGNSA. Trimming stripped 2 bases from V and 2 bases from J, with 13 bases between. CDR3 in amino acids: CASSLWGGVGNQPQHF. CDR3 in DNA: TGTGCCAGCAGCTTATGGGGGGGAGTGGGCAATCAGCCCCAGCATTTT.

This chain uses TRBV29-1 with TRBJ2-1; 8 bases fit TRBD2. J lost 0 bases, V lost 1 base, and 8 bases had no gene match. CDR1 SQVTM and CDR2 ANQGSEA come from the germline V gene. This CDR3 is 17 amino acids long. The CDR3, as DNA: TGCAGCGTTGAAGGGGGCACGGGAGGGCTCTCCTACAATGAGCAGTTCTTC. Its protein is CSVEGGTGGLSYNEQFF.

The V call is TRBV15, the J call TRBJ2-3, with 13 bases matching TRBD2. Germline loops: CDR1 LNHNV, CDR2 YYDKDF (reference sequence). The CDR3 has 18 residues. Trimming took 5 bases from V and 2 from J; bases not matched to a gene: 10. The CDR3 here is CATSHGLAGDPLTDTQYF. As DNA, the CDR3 is TGTGCCACCAGCCACGGACTAGCGGGGGACCCTCTCACAGATACGCAGTATTTT.